The subject of this entry is one TCR beta chain. These data come from a study of PD-L1 blockade in urothelial cancer. Across the study: Blood was analyzed 3 weeks (second dose) and 6 weeks after treatment start. Typically, measured as a median, blood samples had approximately 130,000 T cells.

Produced via immunoSEQ multiplex PCR; TCRdb's table is partial and in-frame only. The table has approximately 48,000 clones, approximately 85% seen once. CDR1 and CDR2 from the germline V gene are SGHDT and YYEEEE. Trimming left V 5 bases short and J 0 bases short, with 21 bases between. The CDR3 is 18 amino acids. As for time point: pretreatment peripheral blood. This rearrangement joins TRBV5-6 to TRBJ1-5, with a weak D call TRBD1 (6 bases). Source: PBMCs, taken around atezolizumab (anti-PD-L1) treatment. The sequence derives from a man in his 70s with urothelial cancer. The CDR3 nucleotides are TGTGCCAGCAGGGAACACGGGACACCTTTCTATAGCAATCAGCCCCAGCATTTT. Residues: CASREHGTPFYSNQPQHF.